The T cell receptor (beta chain) described here comes from a study of blood T cell repertoires in COVID-19. Study-level background: Some COVID-19 samples were acute and others convalescent; all came from the United States, Italy and Spain. The cDNA or gDNA used as material had been derived from T cells, B-cell-depleted T cells, or PBMCs.

Original analysis: By means of reference gene primer amplification, nucleated cell counts were estimated. The repertoire was sequenced with immunoSEQ multiplex PCR; TCRdb's copy has only in-frame clones and lacks some. V, J and clone size reflect that table, while D and trimming were determined from the DNA. The sample has some 360,000 clones, approximately 89% seen once. The Seattle patients, enrolled during active infection, were followed longitudinally. The sequenced sample was peripheral blood. The receptor was isolated from a woman aged 55-69 years with COVID-19, enrolled during active disease.

The CDR3 here is CASSFRAEKLFF. The CDR3 DNA reads as TGTGCCAGCAGTTTCCGCGCTGAAAAACTGTTTTTT. The chain couples TRBV6-6 to TRBJ1-4; no clear D. The CDR3 length is 12 residues. With 4 bases removed from V and 7 bases from J, the gap between germline ends came to 7 bases. The germline V gene has CDR1 MNHNY and CDR2 SVGAGI (reference sequence).